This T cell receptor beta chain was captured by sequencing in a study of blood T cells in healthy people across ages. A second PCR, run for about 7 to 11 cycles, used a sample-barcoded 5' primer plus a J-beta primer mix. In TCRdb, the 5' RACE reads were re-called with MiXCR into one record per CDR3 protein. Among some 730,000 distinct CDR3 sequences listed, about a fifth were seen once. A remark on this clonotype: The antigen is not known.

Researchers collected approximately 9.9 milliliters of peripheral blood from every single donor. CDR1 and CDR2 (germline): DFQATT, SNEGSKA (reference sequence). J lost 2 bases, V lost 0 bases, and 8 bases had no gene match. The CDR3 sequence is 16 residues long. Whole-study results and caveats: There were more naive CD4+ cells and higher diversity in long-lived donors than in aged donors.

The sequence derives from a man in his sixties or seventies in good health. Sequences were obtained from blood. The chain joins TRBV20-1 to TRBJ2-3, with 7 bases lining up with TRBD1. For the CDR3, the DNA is TGCAGTGCTAGAGACCTCCGGGACAGCCTCACAGATACGCAGTATTTT. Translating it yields CSARDLRDSLTDTQYF.